One and the same sample provided the 27 T cell receptor beta chains below, sequenced in a study of blood T cell repertoires in COVID-19. Profiling relied on immunoSEQ multiplex PCR, and the TCRdb table lists in-frame clones only, not all of them. The sample carries around 280,000 clones, approximately 86% recorded once. The sequencing sample was made of peripheral blood. All receptors come from a woman between 50 and 59 years old who had recovered from COVID-19.

The rearrangement joins TRBV2 to TRBJ2-2, with TRBD2 matching over 13 bases. The CDR3 runs to 17 residues. Germline V gene lookup returns CDR1 SNHLY and CDR2 FYNNEI. V gave up 6 bases and J gave up 2 bases; unmatched junction bases: 6. The CDR3 region is CASSDGLAGANTGELFF. CDR3 in DNA: TGTGCCAGCAGCGACGGACTAGCGGGGGCAAACACCGGGGAGCTGTTTTTT.

This clone came up once. V usage is TRBV6-5 and J usage is TRBJ2-3, with TRBD1 identical over 7 bases. The junction had 13 bases not matched to a gene; V was cut back by 7 bases and J by 6 bases. Looked up from germline, CDR1 is MNHEY and CDR2 is SVGAGI. The CDR3 spans 15 residues. The CDR3 nucleotides read TGTGCCAGCACTCAACCGCCAGGGGGAGAGGATACGCAGTATTTT. Encoded protein: CASTQPPGGEDTQYF.

The V call is TRBV9, the J call TRBJ2-4; perhaps TRBD1 as D (6 bases). Trimming removed 3 bases at V and 7 bases at J, with 14 bases between. Germline V gives CDR1 SGDLS, CDR2 YYNGEE. The CDR3 consists of 14 residues. CDR3 in DNA: TGTGCCAGCAGCGCTACAGAAAGGGGGAACATTCAGTACTTC. It codes for CASSATERGNIQYF.

In nucleotides, the CDR3 is TGTGCCAGCAGCTTAAAAGTTCCCCAGAGCGGCGGGGAGCTGTTTTTT. It codes for CASSLKVPQSGGELFF. The genes are TRBV7-6 and TRBJ2-2, with D possibly being TRBD2 (5 bases). The CDR3 runs to 16 residues. Germline CDR1 is SGHVS and CDR2 is FNYEAQ. The germline V and J ends were trimmed by 2 bases and 7 bases, with 17 bases remaining between them.

The chain carries TRBV29-1 and TRBJ1-1; no definite D call. V shed 4 bases and J shed 8 bases, with 8 bases lying between them. Germline V gives CDR1 SQVTM, CDR2 ANQGSEA. This CDR3 spans 10 amino acids. This CDR3 is CSVVQIEAFF. CDR3 bases: TGCAGCGTTGTCCAGATCGAAGCTTTCTTT. The full variable domain, in which reference TRBV29-1 and TRBJ1-1 provide the parts outside the CDR3, is SAVISQKPSRDICQRGTSLTIQCQVDSQVTMMFWYRQQPGQSLTLIATANQGSEATYESGFVIDKFPISRPNLTFSTLTVSNMSPEDSSIYLCSVVQIEAFFGQGTRLTVV.

The chain combines TRBV29-1 with TRBJ2-7; 7 bases agree with TRBD2. V lost 4 bases to trimming and J lost 0 bases; unmatched junction nucleotides: 6. The length of the CDR3 is 14 residues. The germline V gene has CDR1 SQVTM and CDR2 ANQGSEA. CDR3 sequence: CSVVVREYSYEQYF. CDR3 nucleotide sequence: TGCAGCGTTGTGGTGCGGGAGTACTCCTACGAGCAGTACTTC.

The gene calls are TRBV24-1 and TRBJ2-1; a weak D match, TRBD2 (5 bases). Trimming stripped 4 bases from V and 0 bases from J, with 12 bases between. The CDR3 runs 16 residues. The germline CDR1 and CDR2 sequences are KGHDR and SFDVKD. The CDR3 is CATSEQSRDSYNEQFF. The CDR3 DNA sequence: TGTGCCACCAGTGAACAATCCCGGGACTCCTACAATGAGCAGTTCTTC.

The chain has TRBV24-1 and TRBJ1-5; D gene uncertain. CDR3 length: 18 residues. The V gene's germline CDR1 is KGHDR and CDR2 SFDVKD. Trimming shortened V by 4 bases and J by 0 bases, and 18 bases separated the two germline ends. CDR3 bases: TGTGCCACCAGTGAGGTAACAGACAAGTTCGATAGCAATCAGCCCCAGCATTTT. It translates to CATSEVTDKFDSNQPQHF.

The rearrangement joins TRBV7-2 to TRBJ2-1, with D tentatively TRBD2 (6 bases). V gave up 5 bases and J gave up 3 bases, with 11 bases separating them. CDR1 is SGHTA, CDR2 FQGNSA, per germline. This CDR3 comprises 14 residues. CDR3 nucleotides: TGTGCCAGCAGCGGGGACTTTAGCTACAATGAGCAGTTCTTC. Its protein is CASSGDFSYNEQFF. The variable domain in full, completed from reference TRBV7-2 and TRBJ2-1, reads GAGVSQSPSNKVTEKGKDVELRCDPISGHTALYWYRQSLGQGLEFLIYFQGNSAPDKSGLPSDRFSAERTGGSVSTLTIQRTQQEDSAVYLCASSGDFSYNEQFFGPGTRLTVL.

V and J are TRBV6-6 and TRBJ1-1, with D maybe TRBD1 (6 bases). The CDR3 is made up of 13 amino acids. The V end was cut by 7 bases, the J end by 0 bases, with 9 bases between. Per the germline V gene, CDR1 is MNHNY and CDR2 is SVGAGI (reference sequence). CDR3 sequence: CASIRTVNTEAFF. Here the CDR3 DNA reads TGTGCCAGCATTCGGACAGTGAACACTGAAGCTTTCTTT.

The rearrangement joins TRBV5-4 to TRBJ1-2; D not resolved. The CDR3 sequence is 14 residues long. Trimming shortened V by 1 base and J by 2 bases, and 9 bases separated the two germline ends. Germline CDR1 is SGHNT and CDR2 is YYREEE (reference sequence). CDR3: CASSLSVNNYGYTF. In nucleotides, the CDR3 is TGTGCCAGCAGCTTGTCAGTCAACAACTATGGCTACACCTTC.

The J gene is TRBJ1-6, the V gene TRBV5-5, with D possibly matching TRBD1 (5 bases). The length of the CDR3 is 17 residues. The V and J ends lost 4 bases and 1 base respectively, with 15 bases between them. Germline V gene lookup returns CDR1 SGHKS and CDR2 YYEKEE (reference sequence). Here the CDR3 DNA reads TGTGCCAGCAGCCTGTGGGGGGATACTTCCTATAATTCACCCCTCCACTTT. Translated, it gives CASSLWGDTSYNSPLHF.

This chain uses TRBV6-5 with TRBJ1-2; no definite D call. The CDR3 is 11 residues long. Germline CDR1 and CDR2: MNHEY and SVGAGI. With 5 bases removed from V and 8 bases from J, the gap between germline ends came to 9 bases. The CDR3 loop reads CASSPREGYTF. For the CDR3, the DNA is TGTGCCAGCAGTCCCCGGGAGGGCTACACCTTC.

V usage is TRBV2 and J usage is TRBJ1-6; 7 nucleotides line up with TRBD1. The CDR3 contains 16 residues. The V and J ends lost 3 bases and 3 bases, in that order; junction bases with no gene match: 5. CDR1 is SNHLY and CDR2 is FYNNEI in the germline V gene. The CDR3 sequence: CASSDGNRGYNSPLHF. DNA for the CDR3: TGTGCCAGCAGTGACGGCAACAGGGGCTATAATTCACCCCTCCACTTT.

The chain recombines TRBV5-1 with TRBJ2-2, with a possible D match to TRBD2 (6 bases). Germline V CDR1 and CDR2: SGHRS, YFSETQ. Trimming pared 2 bases from V and 5 bases from J, leaving 10 bases between. The CDR3 covers 14 residues. The CDR3 nucleotides read TGCGCCAGCAGCTTACGCCGGGGGACCGGGGAGCTGTTTTTT. It translates to CASSLRRGTGELFF.

This chain joins TRBV28 and TRBJ2-7, with D possibly TRBD2 on 5 matching bases. This CDR3 is 14 amino acids long. Per germline, CDR1 MDHEN and CDR2 SYDVKM. V was shortened by 6 bases and J by 11 bases, with 23 bases between the two germline ends. In nucleotides, the CDR3 is TGTGCCAGCAGCCGACCGCTCAGTGGCCGGGATAAGTACTTC. Its translation: CASSRPLSGRDKYF.

This clone is a singleton in its sample. This rearrangement joins TRBV27 to TRBJ2-7; 7 bases align to TRBD1. Germline V gene sequence: CDR1 MNHEY, CDR2 SMNVEV (reference sequence). Trimming took 8 bases from V and 3 from J; bases not matched to a gene: 10. This CDR3 is built from 14 residues. CDR3 loop: CASGNRDRFYEQYF. The CDR3, as DNA: TGTGCCAGCGGCAACCGGGACAGATTCTACGAGCAGTACTTC.

About this clone: The CDR3 ends on some other residue instead of the conserved phenylalanine or tryptophan, so this is likely a read error. Because the CDR3's place on the DNA is in doubt, the DNA is left out and the CDR3 is given as listed by TCRdb. This chain uses TRBV3-1 (or the pseudogene TRBV3-2) with TRBJ2-7; the DNA was not compared with TRBD1, the D call given in the table. CDR1 is LGHDT, CDR2 YNNKEL, per germline (reference sequence). Including both end residues, the CDR3 is 14 amino acids long. The CDR3 loop is CASSQEGKTWTILH.

The chain carries TRBV27 and TRBJ2-3; 10 bases line up with TRBD2. The CDR3 length is 17 residues. J gave up 5 bases and V 2 bases, and 10 bases lay outside the gene matches. The germline gives CDR1 MNHEY, CDR2 SMNVEV (reference sequence). The CDR3 nucleotides are TGTGCCAGCAGTTTAGGAGCGGGGGGGCTGATATTAGATACGCAGTATTTT. It is translated as CASSLGAGGLILDTQYF.

The chain combines TRBV5-1 with TRBJ2-1; 7 positions match TRBD2. From germline, CDR1 is SGHRS and CDR2 YFSETQ. V lost 4 bases and J lost 4; bases outside the gene matches: 8. The CDR3 runs to 15 residues. DNA for the CDR3: TGCGCCAGCAGCCCTCCCGGCGGGGGTTACAATGAGCAGTTCTTC. As protein: CASSPPGGGYNEQFF. Filled out from reference TRBV5-1 and TRBJ2-1, the complete variable domain reads KAGVTQTPRYLIKTRGQQVTLSCSPISGHRSVSWYQQTPGQGLQFLFEYFSETQRNKGNFPGRFSGRQFSNSRSEMNVSTLELGDSALYLCASSPPGGGYNEQFFGPGTRLTVL.

The DNA for the CDR3 is TGTGCCAGCAGCAATGCGGGACAGGGGAACAATCAGCCCCAGCATTTT. This encodes CASSNAGQGNNQPQHF. The rearrangement joins TRBV7-8 to TRBJ1-5; 10 nucleotides agree with TRBD1. V shed 5 bases and J 3 bases; nucleotides not matched to a gene: 7. Germline-derived CDR1 and CDR2 are SGHVS and FQNEAQ. The CDR3 contains 16 residues.

The genes are TRBV7-2 and TRBJ2-3, with TRBD2 matching 11 bases. The CDR3 has 15 residues. With 1 base clipped from V and 5 bases from J, the junction kept 2 bases outside the gene matches. The V gene's germline CDR1 is SGHTA and CDR2 FQGNSA. This CDR3 reads CASSLVAGGKDTQYF. The CDR3 nucleotides are TGTGCCAGCAGCTTAGTAGCGGGAGGGAAAGATACGCAGTATTTT. Filled out from reference TRBV7-2 and TRBJ2-3, the complete variable domain reads GAGVSQSPSNKVTEKGKDVELRCDPISGHTALYWYRQSLGQGLEFLIYFQGNSAPDKSGLPSDRFSAERTGGSVSTLTIQRTQQEDSAVYLCASSLVAGGKDTQYFGPGTRLTVL.

CDR3 region: CASSSPTSGNTGELFF. The CDR3 DNA reads as TGTGCCAGCAGCTCGCCGACTAGCGGGAACACCGGGGAGCTGTTTTTT. The chain is built from TRBV5-4 and TRBJ2-2, with 9 bases aligning to TRBD2. Losses at the gene ends were 3 bases for V and 1 base for J; bases not matched to a gene: 4. The CDR3 is 16 residues long. CDR1 and CDR2 from the germline V gene are SGHNT and YYREEE (reference sequence).

V gene TRBV4-2 combines with J gene TRBJ2-2; 8 positions agree with TRBD2. Germline V gene lookup returns CDR1 LGHNA and CDR2 YNFKEQ. V lost 1 base to trimming and J lost 4 bases; unmatched junction nucleotides: 8. The CDR3 loop spans 17 amino acids. The CDR3 spells CASSQGAGLDITGELFF. The DNA for the CDR3 is TGTGCCAGCAGCCAAGGTGCGGGACTAGACATCACCGGGGAGCTGTTTTTT.

V is TRBV7-8 and J is TRBJ2-7; 9 bases align to TRBD2. CDR3 length equals 13 residues. In germline, CDR1 is SGHVS, CDR2 FQNEAQ. The V and J ends lost 10 bases and 4 bases, in that order; junction bases with no gene match: 8. CDR3: CATSSGIGYEQYF. CDR3 nucleotide sequence: TGTGCCACCTCTAGCGGGATCGGGTACGAGCAGTACTTC.

The V and J genes are TRBV11-2 and TRBJ1-1; 7 bases align to TRBD1. The CDR3 is made up of 13 amino acids. Trimming cost V 5 bases and J 7 bases; bases outside gene matches: 7. Germline loops: CDR1 SGHAT, CDR2 FQNNGV. CDR3 DNA sequence: TGTGCCAGCAGCGCCGACAGGGTCGGTGAAGCTTTCTTT. This sequence encodes CASSADRVGEAFF.

This rearrangement joins TRBV5-1 to TRBJ1-1; unclear D gene. The CDR3 runs to 13 residues. Deletions cut 0 bases from V and 1 base from J, with 4 bases between. In germline, CDR1 is SGHRS, CDR2 YFSETQ. The CDR3, as DNA: TGCGCCAGCAGCTTGGACTCGAACACTGAAGCTTTCTTT. Translation gives CASSLDSNTEAFF.